This entry lists 21 T cell receptor beta chains sequenced from one sample in a study of T cells in Graves' hyperthyroidism and ophthalmopathy. The investigators amplified TCR beta CDR3 regions from RNA transcripts. When the TCR CDR3 underwent first-round RT-PCR, the HTBI primer set was used. One entry per CDR3 protein results from TCRdb running MiXCR on the multiplex PCR reads. Of roughly 580,000 distinct CDR3 sequences in the sample, over 11% were seen once. Material for sequencing was blood. These receptors were taken from a woman aged 30 to 39 with Graves' hyperthyroidism that later progressed to Graves' ophthalmopathy.

This clonotype was observed at least ten times. V gene TRBV5-1 combines with J gene TRBJ2-1; 9 bases agree with TRBD2. Trimming took 0 bases from V and 2 from J; bases not matched to a gene: 3. Germline-derived CDR1 and CDR2 are SGHRS and YFSETQ. This CDR3 comprises 16 residues. Written as DNA, the CDR3 is TGCGCCAGCAGCTTGGGGGCTAGCGGGGCCTACAATGAGCAGTTCTTC. Amino acids: CASSLGASGAYNEQFF.

This clonotype has at least ten counts. This sequence joins TRBV10-3 and TRBJ2-1; D is unresolved. Per germline, CDR1 ENHRY and CDR2 SYGVKD. This CDR3 has 14 residues. V was trimmed by 2 bases and J by 7 bases, leaving 12 bases between them. CDR3 amino acids: CAISEGSLKNEQFF. The CDR3 DNA reads TGTGCCATCAGTGAGGGCAGCCTCAAGAATGAGCAGTTCTTC.

This chain connects TRBV5-1 to TRBJ2-1, with no clear D. Looked up from germline, CDR1 is SGHRS and CDR2 is YFSETQ. This CDR3 region has 12 residues. The V end was cut by 2 bases, the J end by 10 bases, with 10 bases between. CDR3 bases: TGCGCCAGCAGCTTTACTCCCAAAGAGCAGTTCTTC. Encoded protein: CASSFTPKEQFF.

This clonotype was detected ten times or more. This chain links TRBV10-3 with TRBJ1-1; D possibly corresponds to TRBD1 (5 bases). The CDR3 runs 13 residues. Looked up from germline, CDR1 is ENHRY and CDR2 is SYGVKD. Trimming stripped 10 bases from V and 3 bases from J, with 15 bases between. CDR3 protein: CATSSVGDTEAFF. The CDR3, as DNA: TGTGCCACCTCCTCGGTAGGGGACACTGAAGCTTTCTTT.

In this sample, this clonotype turned up many times. This rearrangement joins TRBV6-1 to TRBJ1-5; tentative D call: TRBD1 (5 bases). The CDR3 consists of 15 residues. The V end lost 8 bases, the J end lost 2 bases, and 16 bases lay between the germline ends. The germline V gene encodes CDR1 MNHNS and CDR2 SASEGT. CDR3 region: CASGLGATGNQPQHF. CDR3 in DNA: TGTGCCAGCGGTTTAGGGGCGACGGGCAATCAGCCCCAGCATTTT.

This clonotype was counted ten times or more. The chain couples TRBV7-2 to TRBJ2-2; D is uncertain. Germline CDR1 is SGHTA and CDR2 is FQGNSA. The CDR3 extends over 16 amino acids. Trimming removed 5 bases at V and 4 bases at J, with 17 bases between. The CDR3 region is CASSDADLSGTGELFF. DNA of the CDR3: TGTGCCAGCAGCGACGCGGATCTAAGTGGCACCGGGGAGCTGTTTTTT.

This clonotype was observed at least ten times. The genes are TRBV29-1 and TRBJ2-5, with 8 bases lining up with TRBD1. Germline CDR1 SQVTM, CDR2 ANQGSEA. The CDR3 is 12 residues long. Losses at the gene ends were 7 bases for V and 5 bases for J; bases not matched to a gene: 6. CDR3 sequence (DNA): TGCAGCGCCGGACAGGGAGAGGAGACCCAGTACTTC. Protein sequence: CSAGQGEETQYF.

The J gene is TRBJ1-2, the V gene TRBV24-1; no clear D. The CDR3 is 17 residues long. V was pared by 5 bases and J by 4 bases, with 22 bases between. Germline V gene sequence: CDR1 KGHDR, CDR2 SFDVKD. The chain's CDR3 is CATSARETISGGYGYTF. The CDR3 DNA sequence: TGTGCCACCAGTGCAAGGGAGACAATAAGTGGTGGCTATGGCTACACCTTC.

This clonotype was observed many times. The CDR3 bases are TGTGCCATCACCGGAGGAGGACAATCTAACTATGGCTACACCTTC. Translated, it gives CAITGGGQSNYGYTF. V usage is TRBV10-3 and J usage is TRBJ1-2; TRBD1 might be the D (5 bases). CDR3 length: 15 residues. In germline, CDR1 is ENHRY, CDR2 SYGVKD. Trimming pared 7 bases from V and 0 bases from J, leaving 15 bases between.

The CDR3 here is CASKAGAAYEQYF. The DNA for the CDR3 is TGTGCCAGCAAAGCGGGCGCCGCCTACGAGCAGTACTTC. This sequence joins TRBV12-3 or TRBV12-4 and TRBJ2-7; TRBD2 is a possible D gene (6 bases). This CDR3 region has 13 residues. The V end was cut by 7 bases, the J end by 2 bases, with 12 bases between.

This clonotype was seen more than once but under ten times. The chain combines TRBV25-1 with TRBJ2-5; TRBD1 matches at 8 bases. Germline V gene lookup returns CDR1 MGHDK and CDR2 SYGVNS. Germline trimming cut 5 bases from V and 5 bases from J; bases unmatched to any gene: 4. The CDR3 length is 13 residues. The CDR3 region has the DNA TGTGCCAGCAGTCAGGGGGCCGGGGAGACCCAGTACTTC. Its translation: CASSQGAGETQYF.

This clonotype was seen a handful of times. The V gene is TRBV7-9, the J gene TRBJ2-7; 7 bases are a match to TRBD2. CDR1 is SEHNR, CDR2 FQNEAQ, per germline (reference sequence). CDR3 size: 16 residues. V shed 6 bases, J shed 1 base, and the junction held 12 bases outside the gene matches. In DNA, the CDR3 is TGTGCCAGCAGTTTAACGGCGGGAGTAAGTTCCTACGAGCAGTACTTC. Encoded protein: CASSLTAGVSSYEQYF. Using reference TRBV7-9 and TRBJ2-7 for the parts outside the CDR3, the full variable domain is DTGVSQNPRHKITKRGQNVTFRCDPISEHNRLYWYRQTLGQGPEFLTYFQNEAQLEKSRLLSDRFSAERPKGSFSTLEIQRTEQGDSAMYLCASSLTAGVSSYEQYFGPGTRLTVT.

This clonotype was seen a handful of times. V usage is TRBV6-1 and J usage is TRBJ1-3, with a tentative D call TRBD1 (6 bases). This CDR3 spans 14 amino acids. Trimming pared 6 bases from V and 6 bases from J, leaving 15 bases between. Germline V gene sequence: CDR1 MNHNS, CDR2 SASEGT. CDR3 sequence reads: CASSKTGLENTIYF. The CDR3 DNA is TGTGCCAGCAGCAAAACAGGGTTGGAAAACACCATATATTTT.

The rearrangement links TRBV2 to TRBJ2-1; D possibly corresponds to TRBD1 (7 bases). Trimming removed 6 bases from V and 2 bases from J, with 17 bases in between. Germline lookup yields CDR1 SNHLY and CDR2 FYNNEI. CDR3 length: 16 residues. CDR3 DNA: TGTGCCAGCAGCGGAGAAGGAGGGGGCCCCTACAATGAGCAGTTCTTC. Encoded protein: CASSGEGGGPYNEQFF. Combining the CDR3 with reference TRBV2 and TRBJ2-1 gives the whole variable domain EPEVTQTPSHQVTQMGQEVILRCVPISNHLYFYWYRQILGQKVEFLVSFYNNEISEKSEIFDDQFSVERPDGSNFTLKIRSTKLEDSAMYFCASSGEGGGPYNEQFFGPGTRLTVL.

This clonotype appeared a few times. The gene calls are TRBV7-9 and TRBJ1-1; D gene ambiguous. The CDR3 runs 12 residues. Per the germline V gene, CDR1 is SEHNR and CDR2 is FQNEAQ (reference sequence). V was pared by 5 bases and J by 5 bases, with 9 bases between. CDR3 nucleotides: TGTGCCAGCAGCACTGAATGGACTGAAGCTTTCTTT. Translation: CASSTEWTEAFF.

In this sample, this clonotype turned up many times. This chain uses TRBV11-3 with TRBJ2-3; 11 nucleotides align to TRBD2. The CDR3 is 16 residues long. The germline gives CDR1 SGHNT, CDR2 YENEEA. Losses at the gene ends were 5 bases for V and 2 bases for J; bases not matched to a gene: 6. CDR3: CASSDLAGGNTDTQYF. CDR3 sequence (DNA): TGTGCCAGCAGCGATCTAGCGGGAGGAAACACAGATACGCAGTATTTT.

This clonotype was counted ten times or more. The chain has TRBV6-6 and TRBJ2-7; D gene ambiguous. The CDR3 covers 16 residues. Deletions cut 2 bases from V and 3 bases from J, with 17 bases between. Germline assignment: CDR1 MNHNY and CDR2 SVGAGI (reference sequence). The CDR3 region is CASSYLRPESVYEQYF. The CDR3 coding sequence is TGTGCCAGCAGTTACCTTAGGCCGGAGTCAGTCTACGAGCAGTACTTC.

J is TRBJ1-3 and V is TRBV4-3; D remains ambiguous. Per germline, CDR1 LGHNA and CDR2 YSLEER. CDR3 length equals 17 residues. V was shortened by 0 bases and J by 2 bases, with 14 bases between the two germline ends. The CDR3 nucleotides read TGCGCCAGCAGCCAAGATCTAATCTTGGTGGCTGGAAACACCATATATTTT. Protein sequence: CASSQDLILVAGNTIYF.

In this sample, this clonotype turned up many times. This sequence joins TRBV2 and TRBJ2-1; TRBD2 might be the D (6 bases). Germline V lookup: CDR1 SNHLY, CDR2 FYNNEI. Trimming removed 5 bases at V and 6 bases at J, with 17 bases between. The CDR3 extends over 15 amino acids. The CDR3 here is CASSIGTLGGNEQFF. The CDR3 nucleotides are TGTGCCAGCAGTATCGGGACTCTCGGTGGCAATGAGCAGTTCTTC. Full variable domain (missing parts from reference TRBV2 and TRBJ2-1): EPEVTQTPSHQVTQMGQEVILRCVPISNHLYFYWYRQILGQKVEFLVSFYNNEISEKSEIFDDQFSVERPDGSNFTLKIRSTKLEDSAMYFCASSIGTLGGNEQFFGPGTRLTVL.

DNA of the CDR3: TGTGCCAGCAGCCAAGTTGGAGTCTCTGGAAACACCATATATTTT. Protein product: CASSQVGVSGNTIYF. This chain connects TRBV3-1 to TRBJ1-3; no clear D gene. The CDR3 consists of 15 residues. Germline V gives CDR1 LGHDT, CDR2 YNNKEL (reference sequence). Trimming left V 1 base short and J 0 bases short, with 7 bases between. Based on the CDR3 plus reference TRBV3-1 and TRBJ1-3, the full variable domain is DTAVSQTPKYLVTQMGNDKSIKCEQNLGHDTMYWYKQDSKKFLKIMFSYNNKELIINETVPNRFSPKSPDKAHLNLHINSLELGDSAVYFCASSQVGVSGNTIYFGEGSWLTVV.

This clonotype was observed a few times. This chain uses TRBV7-9 with TRBJ2-1, with TRBD2 identical over 12 bases. Trimming cost V 1 base and J 4 bases; bases outside gene matches: 5. The CDR3 spans 17 residues. Germline lookup yields CDR1 SEHNR and CDR2 FQNEAQ (reference sequence). The CDR3 sequence is CASSLGTGLAGYNEQFF. In DNA form, the CDR3 reads TGTGCCAGCAGCTTAGGAACGGGACTAGCGGGTTACAATGAGCAGTTCTTC.